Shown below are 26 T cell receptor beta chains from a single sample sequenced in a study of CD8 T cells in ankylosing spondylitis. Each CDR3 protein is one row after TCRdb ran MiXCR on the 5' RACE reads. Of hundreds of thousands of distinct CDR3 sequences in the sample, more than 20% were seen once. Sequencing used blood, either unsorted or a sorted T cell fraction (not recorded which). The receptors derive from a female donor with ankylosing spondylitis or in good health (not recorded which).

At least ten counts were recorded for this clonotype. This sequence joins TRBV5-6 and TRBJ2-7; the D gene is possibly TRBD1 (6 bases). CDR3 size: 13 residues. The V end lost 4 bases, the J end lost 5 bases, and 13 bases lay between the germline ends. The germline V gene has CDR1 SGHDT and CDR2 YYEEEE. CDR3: CASSRTGRDEQYF. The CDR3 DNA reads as TGTGCCAGCAGCAGAACAGGGCGGGACGAGCAGTACTTC.

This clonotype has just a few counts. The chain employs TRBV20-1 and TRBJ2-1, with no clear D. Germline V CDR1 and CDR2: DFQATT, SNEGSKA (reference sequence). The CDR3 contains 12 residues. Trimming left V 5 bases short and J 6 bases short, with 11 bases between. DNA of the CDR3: TGCAGTGCTTCGACTCAGGTCAATGAGCAGTTCTTC. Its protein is CSASTQVNEQFF.

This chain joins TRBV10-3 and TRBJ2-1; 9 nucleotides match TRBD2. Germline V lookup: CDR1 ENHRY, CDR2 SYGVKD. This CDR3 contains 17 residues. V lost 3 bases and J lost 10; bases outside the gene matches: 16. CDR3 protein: CAISDLVAGGPGGEQFF. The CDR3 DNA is TGTGCCATCAGTGACCTTGTCGCGGGAGGGCCAGGTGGGGAGCAGTTCTTC.

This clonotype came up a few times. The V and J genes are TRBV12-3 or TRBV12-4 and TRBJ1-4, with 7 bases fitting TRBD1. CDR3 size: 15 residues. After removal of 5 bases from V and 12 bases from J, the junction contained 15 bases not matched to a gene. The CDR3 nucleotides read TGTGCCAGCAGTCTCCCAGCGACACAGGGGTGGGAACTGTTTTTT. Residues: CASSLPATQGWELFF.

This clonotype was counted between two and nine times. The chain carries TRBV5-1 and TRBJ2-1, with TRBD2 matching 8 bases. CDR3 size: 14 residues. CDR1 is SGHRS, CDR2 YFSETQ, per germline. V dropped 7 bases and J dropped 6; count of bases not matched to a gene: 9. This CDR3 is CASSPGGAGNEQFF. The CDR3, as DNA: TGCGCCAGCTCGCCGGGAGGGGCGGGCAATGAGCAGTTCTTC. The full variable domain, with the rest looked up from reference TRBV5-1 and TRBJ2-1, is KAGVTQTPRYLIKTRGQQVTLSCSPISGHRSVSWYQQTPGQGLQFLFEYFSETQRNKGNFPGRFSGRQFSNSRSEMNVSTLELGDSALYLCASSPGGAGNEQFFGPGTRLTVL.

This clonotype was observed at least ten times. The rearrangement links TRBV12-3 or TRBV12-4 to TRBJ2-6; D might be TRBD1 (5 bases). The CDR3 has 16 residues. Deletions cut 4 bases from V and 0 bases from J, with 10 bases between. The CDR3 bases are TGTGCCAGCAGTTCCCGAACAGGCTCTGGGGCCAACGTCCTGACTTTC. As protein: CASSSRTGSGANVLTF.

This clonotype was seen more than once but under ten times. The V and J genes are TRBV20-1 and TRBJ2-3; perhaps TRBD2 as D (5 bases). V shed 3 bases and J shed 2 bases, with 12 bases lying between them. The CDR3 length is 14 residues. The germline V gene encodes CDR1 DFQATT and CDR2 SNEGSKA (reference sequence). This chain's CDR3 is CSARLSGTTDTQYF. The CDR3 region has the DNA TGCAGTGCTAGGCTGAGCGGCACCACAGATACGCAGTATTTT.

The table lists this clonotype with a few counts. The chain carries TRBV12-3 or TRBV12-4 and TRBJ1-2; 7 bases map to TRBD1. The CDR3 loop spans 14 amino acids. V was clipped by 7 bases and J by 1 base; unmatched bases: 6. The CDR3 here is CASNQNRGNYGYTF. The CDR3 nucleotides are TGTGCCAGCAACCAAAACAGGGGTAACTATGGCTACACCTTC.

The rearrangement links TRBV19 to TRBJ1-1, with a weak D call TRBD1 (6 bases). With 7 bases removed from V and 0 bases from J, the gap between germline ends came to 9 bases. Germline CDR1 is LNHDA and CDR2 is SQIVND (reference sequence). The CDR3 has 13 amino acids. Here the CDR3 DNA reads TGTGCCAGTAAGGGGGGCATGAACACTGAAGCTTTCTTT. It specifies CASKGGMNTEAFF.

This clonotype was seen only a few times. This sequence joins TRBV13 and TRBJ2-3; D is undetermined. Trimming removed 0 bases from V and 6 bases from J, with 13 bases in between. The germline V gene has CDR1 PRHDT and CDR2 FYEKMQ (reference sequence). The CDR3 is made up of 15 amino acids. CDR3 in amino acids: CASSLGLSAADTQYF. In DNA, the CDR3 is TGTGCCAGCAGCTTAGGGTTAAGTGCCGCGGATACGCAGTATTTT.

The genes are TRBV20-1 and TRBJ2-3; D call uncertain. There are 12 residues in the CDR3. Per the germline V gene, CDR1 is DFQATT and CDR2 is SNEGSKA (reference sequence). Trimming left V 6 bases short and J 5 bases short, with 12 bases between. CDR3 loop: CSAGNRGDTQYF. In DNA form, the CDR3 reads TGCAGTGCCGGCAATAGAGGAGATACGCAGTATTTT.

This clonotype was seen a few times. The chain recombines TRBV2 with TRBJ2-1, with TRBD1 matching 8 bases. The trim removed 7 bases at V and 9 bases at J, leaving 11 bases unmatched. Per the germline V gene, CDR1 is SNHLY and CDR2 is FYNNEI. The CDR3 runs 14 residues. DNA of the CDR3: TGTGCCAGCAACCGAGACTCTACAGGGGGTGAGCAGTTCTTC. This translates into CASNRDSTGGEQFF.

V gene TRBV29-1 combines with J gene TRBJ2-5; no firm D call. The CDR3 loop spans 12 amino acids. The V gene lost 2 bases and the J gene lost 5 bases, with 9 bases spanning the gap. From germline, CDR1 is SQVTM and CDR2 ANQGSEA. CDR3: CSVETLGETQYF. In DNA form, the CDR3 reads TGCAGCGTTGAAACCCTTGGCGAGACCCAGTACTTC.

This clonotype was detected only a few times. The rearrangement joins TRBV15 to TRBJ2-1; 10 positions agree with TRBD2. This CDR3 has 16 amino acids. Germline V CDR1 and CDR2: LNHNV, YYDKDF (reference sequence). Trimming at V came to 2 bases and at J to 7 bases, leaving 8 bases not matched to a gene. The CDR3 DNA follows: TGTGCCACCAGCAGACGAAGACTAGCGGGTACAAATGAGCAGTTCTTC. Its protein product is CATSRRRLAGTNEQFF.

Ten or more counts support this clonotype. CDR3 nucleotides: TGCAGTGCTAGCCGGACGAACACCGGGGAGCTGTTTTTT. It specifies CSASRTNTGELFF. The chain links TRBV20-1 to TRBJ2-2; D not resolved. V dropped 3 bases and J dropped 0 bases, with 5 bases sitting between them. Germline V lookup: CDR1 DFQATT, CDR2 SNEGSKA (reference sequence). This CDR3 is 13 amino acids long.

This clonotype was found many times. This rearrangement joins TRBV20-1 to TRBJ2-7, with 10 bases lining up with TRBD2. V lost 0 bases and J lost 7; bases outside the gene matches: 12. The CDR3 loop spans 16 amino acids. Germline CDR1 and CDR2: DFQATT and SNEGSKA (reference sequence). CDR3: CSAREWASGSRGEQYF. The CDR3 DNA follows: TGCAGTGCTAGAGAGTGGGCTAGCGGGAGTAGAGGGGAGCAGTACTTC.

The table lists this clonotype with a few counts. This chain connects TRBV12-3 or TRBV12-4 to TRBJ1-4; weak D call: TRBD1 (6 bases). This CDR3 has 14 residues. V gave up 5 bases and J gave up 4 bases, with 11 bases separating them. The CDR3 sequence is CASSPPDSNEKLFF. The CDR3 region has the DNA TGTGCCAGCAGTCCACCGGACAGTAATGAAAAACTGTTTTTT.

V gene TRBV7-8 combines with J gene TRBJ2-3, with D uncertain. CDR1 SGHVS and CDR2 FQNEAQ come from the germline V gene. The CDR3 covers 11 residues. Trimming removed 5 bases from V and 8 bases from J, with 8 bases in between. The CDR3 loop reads CASSGYATQYF. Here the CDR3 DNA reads TGTGCCAGCAGCGGTTACGCTACGCAGTATTTT.

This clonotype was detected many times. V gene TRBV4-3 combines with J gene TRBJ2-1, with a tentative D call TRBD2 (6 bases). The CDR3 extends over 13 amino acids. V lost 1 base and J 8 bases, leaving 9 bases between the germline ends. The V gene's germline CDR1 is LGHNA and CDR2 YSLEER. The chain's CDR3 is CASSQGRGDEQFF. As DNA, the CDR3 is TGCGCCAGCAGCCAAGGGAGGGGCGATGAGCAGTTCTTC.

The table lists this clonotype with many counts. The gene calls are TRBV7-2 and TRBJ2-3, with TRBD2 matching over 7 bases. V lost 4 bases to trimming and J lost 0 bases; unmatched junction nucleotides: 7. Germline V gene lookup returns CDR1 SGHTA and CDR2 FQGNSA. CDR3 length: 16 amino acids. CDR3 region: CASSYLLARSTDTQYF. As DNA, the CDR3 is TGTGCCAGCAGCTATCTACTAGCGCGTAGCACAGATACGCAGTATTTT.

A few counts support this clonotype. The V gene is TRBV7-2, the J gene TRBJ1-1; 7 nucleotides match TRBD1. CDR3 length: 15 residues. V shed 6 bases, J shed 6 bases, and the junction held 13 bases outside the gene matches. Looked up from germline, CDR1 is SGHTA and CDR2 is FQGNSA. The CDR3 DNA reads TGTGCCAGCAGGCATGACAGGGAAGCTTATGCTGAAGCTTTCTTT. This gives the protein CASRHDREAYAEAFF.

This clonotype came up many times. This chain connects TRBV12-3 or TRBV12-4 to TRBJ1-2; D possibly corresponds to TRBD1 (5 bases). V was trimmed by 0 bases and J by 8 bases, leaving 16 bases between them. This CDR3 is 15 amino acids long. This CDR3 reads CASSLAGGNPYGYTF. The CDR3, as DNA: TGTGCCAGCAGTTTAGCCGGGGGGAACCCATACGGCTACACCTTC.

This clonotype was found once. DNA of the CDR3: TGCAGTGCTAGGCCAGGGGGGGATACGCAGTATTTT. Translating gives CSARPGGDTQYF. This chain joins TRBV20-1 and TRBJ2-3, with D perhaps TRBD1 (7 bases). This CDR3 is built from 12 residues. Looked up from germline, CDR1 is DFQATT and CDR2 is SNEGSKA (reference sequence). Between the trimmed V and J ends, which lost 3 bases and 6 bases, there was a span of 10 bases.

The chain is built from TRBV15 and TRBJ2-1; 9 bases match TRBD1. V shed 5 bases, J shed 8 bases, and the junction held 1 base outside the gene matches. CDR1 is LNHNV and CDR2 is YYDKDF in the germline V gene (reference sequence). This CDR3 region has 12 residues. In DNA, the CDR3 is TGTGCCACCAGCCGGACAGGGGATGAGCAGTTCTTC. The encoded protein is CATSRTGDEQFF.

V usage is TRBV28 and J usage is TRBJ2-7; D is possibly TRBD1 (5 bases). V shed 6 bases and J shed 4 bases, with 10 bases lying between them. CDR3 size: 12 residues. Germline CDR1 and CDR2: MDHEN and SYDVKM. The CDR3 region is CASSIQEYEQYF. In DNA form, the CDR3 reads TGTGCCAGCAGCATACAGGAATACGAGCAGTACTTC. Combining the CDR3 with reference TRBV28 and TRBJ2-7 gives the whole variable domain DVKVTQSSRYLVKRTGEKVFLECVQDMDHENMFWYRQDPGLGLRLIYFSYDVKMKEKGDIPEGYSVSREKKERFSLILESASTNQTSMYLCASSIQEYEQYFGPGTRLTVT.

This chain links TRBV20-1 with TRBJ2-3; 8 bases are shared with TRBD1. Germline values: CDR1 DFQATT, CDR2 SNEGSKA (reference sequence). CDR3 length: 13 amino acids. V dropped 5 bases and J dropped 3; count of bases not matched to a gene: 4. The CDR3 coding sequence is TGCAGTGCTTTCACAGGGGGTACAGATACGCAGTATTTT. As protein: CSAFTGGTDTQYF.